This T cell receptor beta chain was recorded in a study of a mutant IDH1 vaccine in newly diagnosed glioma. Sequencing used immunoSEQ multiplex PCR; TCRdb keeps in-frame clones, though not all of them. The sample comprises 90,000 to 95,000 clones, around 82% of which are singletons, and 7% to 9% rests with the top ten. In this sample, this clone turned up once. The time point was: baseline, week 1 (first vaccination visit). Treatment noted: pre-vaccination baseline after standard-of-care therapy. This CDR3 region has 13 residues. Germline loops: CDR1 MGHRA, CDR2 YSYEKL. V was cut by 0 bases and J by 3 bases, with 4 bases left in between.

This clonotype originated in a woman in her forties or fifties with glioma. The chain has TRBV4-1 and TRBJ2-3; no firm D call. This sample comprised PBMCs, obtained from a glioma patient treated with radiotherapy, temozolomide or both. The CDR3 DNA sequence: TGCGCCAGCAGCCAAGAAGGGACAGATACGCAGTATTTT. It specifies CASSQEGTDTQYF.